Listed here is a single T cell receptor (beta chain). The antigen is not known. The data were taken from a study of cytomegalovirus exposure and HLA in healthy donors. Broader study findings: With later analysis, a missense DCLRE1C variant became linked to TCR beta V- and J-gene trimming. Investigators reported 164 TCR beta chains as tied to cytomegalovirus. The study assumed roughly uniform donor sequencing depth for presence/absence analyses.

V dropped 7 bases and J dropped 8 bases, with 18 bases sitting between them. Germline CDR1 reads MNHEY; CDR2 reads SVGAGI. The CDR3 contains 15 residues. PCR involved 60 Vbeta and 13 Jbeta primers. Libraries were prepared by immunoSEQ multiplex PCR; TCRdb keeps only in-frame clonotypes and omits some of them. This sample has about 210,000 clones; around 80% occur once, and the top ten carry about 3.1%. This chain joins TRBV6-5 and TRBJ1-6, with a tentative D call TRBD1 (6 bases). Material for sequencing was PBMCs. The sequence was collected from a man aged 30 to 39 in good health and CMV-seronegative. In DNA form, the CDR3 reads TGTGCCAGCACTCCGGAGGGGGGGCGAGATTCACCCCTCCACTTT. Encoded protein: CASTPEGGRDSPLHF.